This TCR beta chain was identified in a study of T cells in Graves' hyperthyroidism and ophthalmopathy. Study-wide results and caveats: Most clonotypes expanded in the thyroid (above 0.001) were also present in blood.

Hyperthyroidism, newly diagnosed and lasting under 2 months, affected patients aged 18 to 65. Uncontrolled infections, other autoimmune diseases, pregnancy or lactation led to exclusion of patients. Trimming took off 4 bases at V and 0 bases at J, with 15 bases between the two ends. The CDR3 is 15 amino acids. Germline-derived CDR1 and CDR2 are SQVTM and ANQGSEA. To note about this clonotype: What it recognizes is unknown.

It was RNA transcripts that yielded the amplified TCR beta CDR3 regions. HTBI primers were employed in a first-round RT-PCR of the TCR CDR3. Using its own MiXCR run on the multiplex PCR reads, TCRdb lists one record per CDR3 protein. This table holds approximately 530,000 distinct CDR3 sequences, 16% found once. The V and J genes are TRBV29-1 and TRBJ1-1; no reliable D call. The clonotype originates from a woman younger than 30 with Graves' hyperthyroidism. Sequenced material: blood. The CDR3 DNA sequence: TGCAGCGTTGCCCCTCCTGGAGTTATGAACACTGAAGCTTTCTTT. Translated: CSVAPPGVMNTEAFF. Complete variable domain (other parts from reference TRBV29-1 and TRBJ1-1): SAVISQKPSRDICQRGTSLTIQCQVDSQVTMMFWYRQQPGQSLTLIATANQGSEATYESGFVIDKFPISRPNLTFSTLTVSNMSPEDSSIYLCSVAPPGVMNTEAFFGQGTRLTVV.